This entry describes one TCR beta chain. As yet, its antigen is unknown. This record belongs to a study of glioma-infiltrating T cells. Regarding the study as a whole: Tissue and blood shared very few CDR3 sequences. Above-expected tissue-blood divergence occurred in all gliomas, most in low-grade ones.

The iRepertoire nested amplicon-rescue multiplex PCR amplified TCR alpha and beta CDR3s from RNA. TCRdb re-derived calls from the multiplex PCR reads in MiXCR, one entry per CDR3 protein. The table lists roughly 190,000 distinct CDR3 sequences, around 32% of them singletons. J lost 5 bases, V lost 3 bases, and 10 bases had no gene match. The CDR3 is 15 residues long. Germline assignment: CDR1 DFQATT and CDR2 SNEGSKA (reference sequence). The V call is TRBV20-1, the J call TRBJ2-1, with TRBD1 identical over 7 bases. The sequence was collected from a human donor with low-grade glioma or glioblastoma, undergoing nonglioma brain surgery, or in good health (not recorded which). The sequenced sample was glioma tissue, nonneoplastic brain tissue, or PBMCs (not recorded which). CDR3 coding DNA: TGCAGTGCTAGCCAGCCGGGACAGCTACACAATGAGCAGTTCTTC. Its translation is CSASQPGQLHNEQFF.